The entry below describes one TCR beta chain. The repertoire was sequenced with immunoSEQ multiplex PCR; TCRdb's copy has only in-frame clones and lacks some. The sample holds about 480,000 clones, 87% seen once. CDR1 is SGHDT, CDR2 YYEEEE, per germline. This CDR3 has 16 residues. V lost 3 bases, J lost 1 base, and 9 bases stayed unmatched. These data come from a study of Ad26.COV2.S vaccination and SARS-CoV-2 variants. The treatment: about 20 received Ad26.COV2.S at low or high dose, single or two shots; five or six received placebo; per-sample allocation not given. Samples came from day 63 after the first vaccine or placebo injection.

The receptor comes from a person between 18 and 59 years old who received the Ad26.COV2.S COVID-19 vaccine or a placebo. The chain recombines TRBV5-6 with TRBJ1-1, with 7 bases fitting TRBD1. Sample: peripheral blood, taken in a trial of Ad26.COV2.S vaccine versus placebo. The CDR3 DNA reads TGTGCCAGCAGCTCCAGTCGACAGGGTAGGAACACTGAAGCTTTCTTT. Amino acid sequence: CASSSSRQGRNTEAFF.